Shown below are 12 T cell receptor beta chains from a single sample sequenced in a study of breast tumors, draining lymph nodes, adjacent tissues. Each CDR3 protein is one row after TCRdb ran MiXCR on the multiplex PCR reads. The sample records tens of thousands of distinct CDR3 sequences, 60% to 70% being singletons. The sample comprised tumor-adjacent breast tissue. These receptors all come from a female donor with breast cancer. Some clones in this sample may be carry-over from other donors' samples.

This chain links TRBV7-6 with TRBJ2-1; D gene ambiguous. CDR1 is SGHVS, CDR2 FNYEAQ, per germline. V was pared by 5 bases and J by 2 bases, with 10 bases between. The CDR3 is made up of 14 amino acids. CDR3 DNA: TGTGCCAGCAGCGCCCTAGGGCCCTACAATGAGCAGTTCTTC. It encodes CASSALGPYNEQFF.

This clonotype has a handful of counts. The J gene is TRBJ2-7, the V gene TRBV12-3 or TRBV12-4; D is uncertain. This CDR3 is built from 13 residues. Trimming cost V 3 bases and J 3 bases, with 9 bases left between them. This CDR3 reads CASSFGHIYEQYF. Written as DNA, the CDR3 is TGTGCCAGCAGTTTCGGTCATATCTACGAGCAGTACTTC.

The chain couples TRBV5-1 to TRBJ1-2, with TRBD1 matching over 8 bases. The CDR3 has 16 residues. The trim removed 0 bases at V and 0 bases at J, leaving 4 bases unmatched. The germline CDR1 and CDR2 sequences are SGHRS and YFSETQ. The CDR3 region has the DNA TGCGCCAGCAGCTTGGAGGGGACAGGAACTAACTATGGCTACACCTTC. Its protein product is CASSLEGTGTNYGYTF.

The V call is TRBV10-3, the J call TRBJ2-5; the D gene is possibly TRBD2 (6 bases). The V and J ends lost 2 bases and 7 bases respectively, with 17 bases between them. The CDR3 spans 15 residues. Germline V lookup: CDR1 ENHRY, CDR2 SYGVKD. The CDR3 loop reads CAISEPGSTPGTQYF. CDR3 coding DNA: TGTGCCATCAGTGAGCCCGGGAGTACCCCAGGGACCCAGTACTTC.

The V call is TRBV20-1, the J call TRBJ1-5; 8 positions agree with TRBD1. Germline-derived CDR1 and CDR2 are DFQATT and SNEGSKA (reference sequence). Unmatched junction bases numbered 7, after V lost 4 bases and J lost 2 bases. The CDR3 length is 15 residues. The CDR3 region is CSATNQGARNQPQHF. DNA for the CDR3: TGCAGTGCTACGAACCAGGGGGCGCGCAATCAGCCCCAGCATTTT.

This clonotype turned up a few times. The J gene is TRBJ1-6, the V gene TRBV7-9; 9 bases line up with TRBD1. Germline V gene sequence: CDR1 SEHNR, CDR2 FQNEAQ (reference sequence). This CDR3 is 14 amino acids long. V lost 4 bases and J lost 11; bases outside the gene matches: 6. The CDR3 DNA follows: TGTGCCAGCAGCTCCGGGACAGGGTTCGCACCCCTCCACTTT. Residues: CASSSGTGFAPLHF.

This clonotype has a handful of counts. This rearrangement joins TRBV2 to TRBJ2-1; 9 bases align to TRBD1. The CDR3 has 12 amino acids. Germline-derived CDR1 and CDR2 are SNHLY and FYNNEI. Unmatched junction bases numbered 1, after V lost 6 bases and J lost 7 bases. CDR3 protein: CASSGTGNEQFF. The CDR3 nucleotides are TGTGCCAGCAGCGGGACAGGGAATGAGCAGTTCTTC.

The CDR3 DNA follows: TGTGCCAGCAGCTCCTCAGCGGGAGGGAGGTCAGATACGCAGTATTTT. Its protein is CASSSSAGGRSDTQYF. The genes are TRBV11-3 and TRBJ2-3, with TRBD2 identical over 10 bases. CDR3 length: 16 residues. Germline CDR1 SGHNT, CDR2 YENEEA. V lost 4 bases to trimming and J lost 4 bases; unmatched junction nucleotides: 8.

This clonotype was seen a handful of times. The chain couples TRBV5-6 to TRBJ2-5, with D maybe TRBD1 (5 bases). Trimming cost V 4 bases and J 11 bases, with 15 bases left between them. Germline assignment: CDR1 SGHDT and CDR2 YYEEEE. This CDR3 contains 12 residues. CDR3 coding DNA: TGTGCCAGCAGCCCTGGGGCAAGCAGGCAGTACTTC. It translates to CASSPGASRQYF.

CDR3 region: CATSSEGGRSGEQYF. DNA of the CDR3: TGTGCCACCAGCAGTGAGGGCGGGAGGAGCGGCGAGCAGTACTTC. The chain joins TRBV15 to TRBJ2-7; 8 positions match TRBD2. Trimming took 3 bases from V and 6 from J; bases not matched to a gene: 10. This CDR3 has 15 amino acids. Per germline, CDR1 LNHNV and CDR2 YYDKDF (reference sequence).

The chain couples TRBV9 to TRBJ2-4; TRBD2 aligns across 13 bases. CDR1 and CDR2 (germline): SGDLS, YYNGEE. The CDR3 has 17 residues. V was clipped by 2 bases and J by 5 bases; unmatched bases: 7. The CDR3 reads CASSVGPGLAGENIQYF. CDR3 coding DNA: TGTGCCAGCAGCGTGGGCCCCGGACTAGCGGGAGAAAACATTCAGTACTTC. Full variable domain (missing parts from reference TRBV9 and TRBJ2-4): DSGVTQTPKHLITATGQRVTLRCSPRSGDLSVYWYQQSLDQGLQFLIQYYNGEERAKGNILERFSAQQFPDLHSELNLSSLELGDSALYFCASSVGPGLAGENIQYFGAGTRLSVL.

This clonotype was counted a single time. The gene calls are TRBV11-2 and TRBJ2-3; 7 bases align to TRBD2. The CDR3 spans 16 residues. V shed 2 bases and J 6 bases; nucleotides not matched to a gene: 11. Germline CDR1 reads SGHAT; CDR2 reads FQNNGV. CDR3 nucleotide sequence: TGTGCCAGCAGCTTACTTCGGGGGAGGGCCGTGGATACGCAGTATTTT. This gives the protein CASSLLRGRAVDTQYF.